This TCR beta chain was sequenced for a study of shared clonotypes between healthy human individuals (dated by TCRdb to between 2020 and 2021). The study in broad terms: A few men and two women, aged 18 to 49 years, made up the cohort. For each donor, CD4 naive and CD4 memory were each run on three plates, CD8 naive on two plates, and CD8 memory on one plate. The study deeply sequenced blood TCR repertoires of about 5 healthy adults to estimate repertoire size and the extent of clonotype sharing between individuals. To increase sequencing depth and limit assay-specific biases, TCR repertoire library preparation and sequencing were carried out by different laboratories using diverse techniques. Leukapheresis yielded between about 0.8 and 9.5 billion PBMCs per donor. General conclusions and limits of the study: Sampling was restricted to blood, and TCR repertoires in tissues likely differ from the TCR repertoires found in blood. Compared with non-shared clonotypes, the clonotypes found in all four sorted-subset donors had higher generation probabilities. The genetic and exposure-history diversity represented was limited by the small number of donors. Larger estimated clonotype richness was generally found for naive subsets than for memory subsets. Based on pairwise subsampling, the degree of clonotype sharing among donors was expected to be affected by sequencing depth. Incomplete sequencing was indicated by rarefaction of sorted-subset datasets, despite the large sequencing depth. Roughly 5% of naive CD4, 3.5% of naive CD8, roughly 2.4% of memory CD4, and approximately 0.4% of memory CD8 clonotypes were shared across several donors.

With respect to this clone: Its antigen remains undetermined. It has no much larger one-base neighbor in the sample; base qualities were not kept.

Trimming takes 2 bases from V and 8 bases from J, and the germline ends sit 18 bases apart. CDR1 and CDR2 (MGHRA, YSYEKL) derive from the germline V gene. Counted from cysteine to phenylalanine, this CDR3 has 15 amino acids. Here the CDR3 DNA is all that survives: 45 bases in frame from base 1. CD8 naive samples were CD45RO-negative cells positively selected for CCR7, giving a CD45RA+CCR7+ population that excluded TemRA cells. The donors were healthy, HIV-negative adults with no recently reported acute infections or vaccinations. Every donor was a Caucasian adult residing in Nashville, Tennessee, USA. Blood was collected by leukapheresis, and PBMCs were isolated by Ficoll-Histopaque density gradient centrifugation and then cryopreserved in liquid nitrogen vapor phase. Purity and quantity of every magnetically sorted T cell population were checked by analytical flow cytometry. Each sorted fraction had its genomic DNA isolated and then quantified by UV absorbance on a Nanodrop 2000c.

TCR CDR3 regions were amplified from genomic DNA by multiplex PCR using the deep immunoSEQ assay. Genomic DNA extracted from each cell subset was distributed evenly over all wells of several immunoSEQ 96-well plates, and each plate served as one replicate. For sorted subsets, approximately 190 ng genomic DNA, equal to 30,000 to 35,000 T cell genomes, was loaded into each replicate PCR. Purified libraries were measured with a Qubit 3.0 fluorometer, size-checked on a Bioanalyzer 2100, and measured again with the KAPA Library Quantification kit. Each immunoSEQ 96-well plate was sequenced on its own single-read 150-cycle Illumina NextSeq 550 flow cell. Turning to the authors' computational methods: The immunoSEQ output contained only junctional sequences without quality scores, so filtering could not match that applied to full-length reads. Sequences were annotated with PyIR, a Python wrapper for IgBLAST v1.9, and V/J genes and CDR3 were assigned using IMGT germline references. Reads were filtered out if the reads had weak V/J assignments (E-value above 1e-6), no CDR3, stop codons, out-of-frame junctions, or ambiguous translated residues. V3J clonotypes were defined as sequences sharing an identical inferred V gene, J gene, and CDR3 amino acid sequence. The percentage overlap between two repertoires was calculated by dividing the number of shared unique clonotypes by the size of the smaller repertoire. Three approaches were used to assess repertoire richness: RTK rarefaction, the Chao1 estimator, and Recon v2.1 estimates of unobserved clonotypes. Generation probabilities for all TCRbeta clonotypes obtained by the gDNA method from a handful of donors were computed using OLGA. TCRdb re-hosts the immuneACCESS table, in-frame sequences only. Its copies lack some clones; in the studies checked, an unresolved V gene accounts for under half of them, and the cause for the rest is not known. For V, J and clone size, that table is used; D and trimming come from the DNA. In this sample the table shows about 2 million clones, about 94% of which occur a single time. Roughly 1.1% of the sample rests with the top ten.

In this chain, TRBV4-1 is recombined with TRBJ1-2; no confident D gene assignment can be made. The sequencing input was naive CD8+ T cells sorted from blood. According to the study, the label for this sample's cell subset or site signals: CD45RA+CCR7+. This TCR derives from a young man in good health. For the CDR3, the sequence is CASSQTSAGPGGYTF. In nucleotide form, the sequence is TGCGCCAGCAGCCAAACCTCCGCCGGCCCGGGGGGCTACACCTTC.